Listed here are 22 T cell receptor beta chains from one sample, sequenced in a study of T cell repertoires in cytomegalovirus infection. Their cognate antigens are unknown. Via MiXCR, TCRdb re-called the reads, giving one row per CDR3 protein. The sample includes about 27,000 distinct CDR3 sequences, around 19% seen only once; the top ten take more than 80%. The sequencing used CD8+ T cells from cultured PBMCs, collected from culture after CMV antigen stimulation. Source of these receptors: a human donor in good health (CMV status not recorded). Some clones in this sample may be carry-over from other donors' samples.

In its sample, this clonotype was seen a few times. V is TRBV7-6 and J is TRBJ2-7, with TRBD2 as a possible D gene (6 bases). V was cut by 1 base and J by 0 bases, with 13 bases left in between. This CDR3 region has 16 residues. Germline V CDR1 and CDR2: SGHVS, FNYEAQ. The CDR3 loop reads CASSLVGGGSSYEQYF. Written as DNA, the CDR3 is TGTGCCAGCAGCTTAGTAGGTGGGGGGTCCTCCTACGAGCAGTACTTC.

This clonotype was recorded at least ten times. The gene calls are TRBV7-7 and TRBJ2-5; D is possibly TRBD2 (7 bases). CDR1 is SSHAT and CDR2 is FNYEAQ in the germline V gene (reference sequence). The CDR3 contains 15 residues. Deletions cut 4 bases from V and 5 bases from J, with 17 bases between. CDR3 sequence reads: CASSSTGGLPETQYF. CDR3 in DNA: TGTGCCAGCAGCTCGACCGGGGGGCTTCCGGAGACCCAGTACTTC.

This clonotype was seen more than once but under ten times. The rearrangement links TRBV11-2 to TRBJ1-1; D gene ambiguous. Trimming left V 5 bases short and J 0 bases short, with 16 bases between. CDR3 length equals 16 residues. Germline-derived CDR1 and CDR2 are SGHAT and FQNNGV. The CDR3 coding sequence is TGTGCCAGCAGCCGATGGGCGGAGGCAGTGAACACTGAAGCTTTCTTT. It encodes CASSRWAEAVNTEAFF.

V gene TRBV4-1 combines with J gene TRBJ1-5, with D uncertain. Germline V lookup: CDR1 MGHRA, CDR2 YSYEKL. Trimming took off 3 bases at V and 6 bases at J, with 12 bases between the two ends. The CDR3 runs to 14 residues. Here the CDR3 DNA reads TGCGCCAGCAGCCAGCTAGACTTGGGTCAGCCCCAGCATTTT. It encodes CASSQLDLGQPQHF.

A note on this clonotype: At one end, the junction sequence differs from germline, possibly due to a read error. This chain connects TRBV6-4 to TRBJ2-3; D remains ambiguous. The CDR3 has 13 amino acids. Germline V gives CDR1 MRHNA, CDR2 SNTAGT. The CDR3 region has the DNA TGTGCCAGCAGTGAGGAGATTACAGATACGGAGTATTTT. This codes for CASSEEITDTEYF.

This chain uses TRBV6-5 with TRBJ2-3; weak D call: TRBD1 (5 bases). CDR3 length: 15 amino acids. Germline CDR1 MNHEY, CDR2 SVGAGI. Trimming took 0 bases from V and 8 from J, leaving 15 bases between them. The chain's CDR3 is CASSYSGQLLVTQYF. CDR3 nucleotides: TGTGCCAGCAGTTACTCGGGGCAATTACTGGTTACGCAGTATTTT.

The table lists this clonotype with a few counts. The chain links TRBV27 to TRBJ1-2, with unresolved D. Germline V gives CDR1 MNHEY, CDR2 SMNVEV (reference sequence). The CDR3 covers 15 residues. Deletions cut 2 bases from V and 4 bases from J, with 14 bases between. CDR3 sequence reads: CASSLGGSTSYGYTF. In nucleotides, the CDR3 is TGTGCCAGCAGTTTAGGCGGTTCTACGTCCTATGGCTACACCTTC.

This clonotype was seen a few times. The chain recombines TRBV6-2 or TRBV6-3 with TRBJ2-1, with 10 bases matching TRBD2. The CDR3 length is 18 residues. Germline assignment: CDR1 MNHEY and CDR2 SVGEGT. Trimming took 0 bases from V and 4 from J; bases not matched to a gene: 9. The DNA for the CDR3 is TGTGCCAGCAGTTACTCGTTCAAGCGGGGGGGAGTGTACAATGAGCAGTTCTTC. Protein product: CASSYSFKRGGVYNEQFF.

V usage is TRBV12-3 or TRBV12-4 and J usage is TRBJ2-3; perhaps TRBD2 as D (6 bases). CDR3 size: 16 residues. V was cut by 5 bases and J by 2 bases, with 17 bases left in between. CDR3 nucleotides: TGTGCCAGCAGTCCCAATGCCGGGAGAGACACAGATACGCAGTATTTT. It codes for CASSPNAGRDTDTQYF.

This clonotype was recorded many times. The chain links TRBV7-2 to TRBJ2-3; D unresolved. CDR3 length: 14 residues. V gave up 2 bases and J gave up 6 bases, with 12 bases separating them. Germline CDR1 SGHTA, CDR2 FQGNSA. DNA for the CDR3: TGTGCCAGCAGCTTAACCAGACTGCCTGATACGCAGTATTTT. It codes for CASSLTRLPDTQYF.

The chain recombines TRBV6-1 with TRBJ2-5; 10 nucleotides agree with TRBD2. Trimming cost V 6 bases and J 1 base; bases outside gene matches: 2. Per the germline V gene, CDR1 is MNHNS and CDR2 is SASEGT. This CDR3 comprises 14 residues. The CDR3 here is CASRLAGFQETQYF. The CDR3 coding sequence is TGTGCCAGCAGACTAGCGGGGTTCCAAGAGACCCAGTACTTC.

The chain carries TRBV19 and TRBJ1-1; possibly TRBD1 for D (5 bases). This CDR3 has 13 amino acids. Per germline, CDR1 LNHDA and CDR2 SQIVND (reference sequence). Deletions cut 5 bases from V and 1 base from J, with 8 bases between. For the CDR3, the DNA is TGTGCCAGTAGTGAGACAGCGAACACTGAAGCTTTCTTT. It is translated as CASSETANTEAFF.

The J gene is TRBJ1-6, the V gene TRBV13; D is unresolved. The germline CDR1 and CDR2 sequences are PRHDT and FYEKMQ (reference sequence). This CDR3 has 12 amino acids. Trimming shortened V by 4 bases and J by 14 bases, and 12 bases separated the two germline ends. The CDR3 sequence is CASSSLNSALHF. The CDR3 bases are TGTGCCAGCAGCTCCCTTAATTCGGCCCTCCACTTT.

This clonotype has a handful of counts. The chain carries TRBV4-1 and TRBJ2-7, with D possibly called TRBD1 or TRBD2 (5 bases each). The CDR3 totals 14 residues. Germline CDR1 and CDR2: MGHRA and YSYEKL. With 0 bases removed from V and 7 bases from J, the gap between germline ends came to 13 bases. CDR3 DNA sequence: TGCGCCAGCAGCCAAGATCGTAGAGGGGAGGAGCAGTACTTC. Its protein is CASSQDRRGEEQYF.

The gene calls are TRBV6-6 and TRBJ1-1, with D tentatively TRBD1 (6 bases). The V and J ends lost 7 bases and 0 bases respectively, with 15 bases between them. The CDR3 is made up of 15 amino acids. Germline CDR1 MNHNY, CDR2 SVGAGI (reference sequence). CDR3 protein: CASNYGAGVNTEAFF. As DNA, the CDR3 is TGTGCCAGCAACTACGGGGCAGGGGTGAACACTGAAGCTTTCTTT.

The chain links TRBV7-6 to TRBJ2-1; 16 positions agree with TRBD2. V dropped 4 bases and J dropped 3; count of bases not matched to a gene: 12. CDR1 is SGHVS and CDR2 is FNYEAQ in the germline V gene. CDR3 length equals 20 residues. The CDR3 protein is CASSSLGLAGGGVRYNEQFF. CDR3 DNA sequence: TGTGCCAGCAGCTCGTTGGGACTAGCGGGAGGGGGGGTACGCTACAATGAGCAGTTCTTC. The whole variable domain, filled in from reference TRBV7-6 and TRBJ2-1, reads GAGVSQSPRYKVTKRGQDVALRCDPISGHVSLYWYRQALGQGPEFLTYFNYEAQQDKSGLPNDRFSAERPEGSISTLTIQRTEQRDSAMYRCASSSLGLAGGGVRYNEQFFGPGTRLTVL.

CDR3 bases: TGTGCCAGCAGCGTCAACAGGGAAGTGGATACGCAGTATTTT. Residues: CASSVNREVDTQYF. V and J are TRBV7-6 and TRBJ2-3, with TRBD1 as a possible D gene (6 bases). CDR1 and CDR2 from the germline V gene are SGHVS and FNYEAQ. This CDR3 has 14 residues. V gave up 5 bases and J gave up 6 bases, with 15 bases separating them. The full variable domain, in which reference TRBV7-6 and TRBJ2-3 provide the parts outside the CDR3, is GAGVSQSPRYKVTKRGQDVALRCDPISGHVSLYWYRQALGQGPEFLTYFNYEAQQDKSGLPNDRFSAERPEGSISTLTIQRTEQRDSAMYRCASSVNREVDTQYFGPGTRLTVL.

The table lists this clonotype with a few counts. The genes are TRBV11-2 and TRBJ2-1; 11 bases are shared with TRBD2. The CDR3 is 20 residues long. From germline, CDR1 is SGHAT and CDR2 FQNNGV. With 0 bases clipped from V and 0 bases from J, the junction kept 10 bases outside the gene matches. Here the CDR3 DNA reads TGTGCCAGCAGCTTAGACCCGGGACTAGCGGTCCCCAGCTCCTACAATGAGCAGTTCTTC. Protein product: CASSLDPGLAVPSSYNEQFF.

This sequence joins TRBV7-2 and TRBJ2-3; D unresolved. From germline, CDR1 is SGHTA and CDR2 FQGNSA. With 2 bases removed from V and 2 bases from J, the gap between germline ends came to 8 bases. The CDR3 extends over 14 amino acids. In nucleotides, the CDR3 is TGTGCCAGCAGCTTAACAGATATCACAGATACGCAGTATTTT. Amino acid sequence: CASSLTDITDTQYF.

Only a few counts were recorded for this clonotype. This chain links TRBV7-2 with TRBJ2-2, with 12 bases aligning to TRBD2. Trimming removed 1 base from V and 5 bases from J; junction bases left unmatched: 8. This CDR3 comprises 18 residues. Germline loops: CDR1 SGHTA, CDR2 FQGNSA. In DNA, the CDR3 is TGTGCCAGCAGCTTAGGTGACAAAGGACTAGCGGGAACCGGGGAGCTGTTTTTT. Encoded protein: CASSLGDKGLAGTGELFF.

V usage is TRBV7-2 and J usage is TRBJ2-7, with a possible D match to TRBD1 (6 bases). The CDR3 is made up of 15 amino acids. Trimming took off 2 bases at V and 3 bases at J, with 14 bases between the two ends. Germline assignment: CDR1 SGHTA and CDR2 FQGNSA. In DNA form, the CDR3 reads TGTGCCAGCAGCTTATCCCGGACAGAGGTCTACGAGCAGTACTTC. Translating it yields CASSLSRTEVYEQYF.

This rearrangement joins TRBV4-3 to TRBJ2-1, with 8 nucleotides matching TRBD2. The J segment lost 2 bases and the V segment lost 3 bases, leaving 3 bases of the junction unmatched. The CDR3 runs 15 residues. Germline V lookup: CDR1 LGHNA, CDR2 YSLEER. CDR3 sequence (DNA): TGCGCCAGCAGCCACTCAGCGGGGGCCTACAATGAGCAGTTCTTC. Translated: CASSHSAGAYNEQFF.